The 16 T cell receptor beta chains given below trace back to one sample, sequenced in a study of human T cells and chemical hapten exposure. TCRdb used MiXCR to reprocess the RACE reads, holding one entry per CDR3 protein. The profile shows 360,000 or so distinct CDR3 sequences, about 6.9% of them singletons. Time point reported: patch test 2, 6 weeks after DPC sensitization. Treatment defined: therapeutic diphenylcyclopropenone sensitization with weekly scalp DPC. This specimen consisted of whole blood, obtained in connection with sensitization to the hapten diphenylcyclopropenone (DPC). Source of these receptors: a woman between 18 and 29 years old with alopecia areata. Some clones in this sample may be carry-over from other donors' samples.

This clonotype was recorded a few times. The rearrangement uses TRBV5-1 and TRBJ1-1; D uncertain. CDR1 SGHRS and CDR2 YFSETQ come from the germline V gene. This CDR3 is 14 amino acids long. V lost 0 bases, J lost 4 bases, and 10 bases lay in between. The CDR3 spells CASSLDAGGTEAFF. CDR3 nucleotides: TGCGCCAGCAGCTTGGATGCAGGTGGCACTGAAGCTTTCTTT.

This clonotype came up many times. The chain uses TRBV9 and TRBJ1-5, with D perhaps TRBD1 (5 bases). Germline V gene lookup returns CDR1 SGDLS and CDR2 YYNGEE. V dropped 0 bases and J dropped 6 bases, with 10 bases sitting between them. The CDR3 extends over 14 amino acids. CDR3 sequence reads: CASSVGQGSQPQHF. As DNA, the CDR3 is TGTGCCAGCAGCGTAGGTCAGGGCAGTCAGCCCCAGCATTTT.

This clonotype was seen at least ten times. This chain joins TRBV6-1 and TRBJ1-3; the D is unclear. Trimming removed 6 bases at V and 1 base at J, with 16 bases between. The CDR3 is 16 residues long. The V gene's germline CDR1 is MNHNS and CDR2 SASEGT. The CDR3, as DNA: TGTGCCAGCAGCAAAGGAGAGGGCCATTCTGGAAACACCATATATTTT. Protein product: CASSKGEGHSGNTIYF.

This clonotype was recorded at least ten times. This chain connects TRBV5-1 to TRBJ1-4; a weak D match, TRBD1 (6 bases). Trimming took 4 bases from V and 11 from J, leaving 18 bases between them. This CDR3 has 14 residues. CDR1 and CDR2 from the germline V gene are SGHRS and YFSETQ. The CDR3 DNA follows: TGCGCCAGCAGCCTTATGGGGGCCAACGGGAAACTGTTTTTT. The encoded protein is CASSLMGANGKLFF.

The V call is TRBV12-3 or TRBV12-4, the J call TRBJ1-2; D perhaps matches TRBD1 (5 bases). The CDR3 contains 16 residues. The V end was cut by 2 bases, the J end by 4 bases, with 17 bases between. CDR3 in DNA: TGTGCCAGCAGTTTAAGTTCGACACAGGATCGCTATGGCTACACCTTC. It translates to CASSLSSTQDRYGYTF.

V gene TRBV6-2 or TRBV6-3 combines with J gene TRBJ1-6; possibly TRBD1 for D (6 bases). The V end was cut by 4 bases, the J end by 6 bases, with 13 bases between. The CDR3 runs to 15 residues. CDR1 and CDR2 (germline): MNHEY, SVGEGT. CDR3 region: CASSSLTGFNSPLHF. CDR3 in DNA: TGTGCCAGCAGTTCTTTGACAGGTTTTAATTCACCCCTCCACTTT.

This clonotype was detected a few times. The genes are TRBV18 and TRBJ2-1, with D tentatively TRBD1 (5 bases). V was cut by 3 bases and J by 8 bases, with 20 bases left in between. The length of the CDR3 is 16 residues. Germline loops: CDR1 KGHSH, CDR2 LQKENI. The CDR3 sequence is CASSPRNTRDGHEQFF. For the CDR3, the DNA is TGTGCCAGCTCACCTCGGAATACCAGGGATGGTCATGAGCAGTTCTTC.

This clonotype showed up many times. The chain has TRBV7-6 and TRBJ2-3, with D possibly matching TRBD2 (6 bases). V lost 5 bases to trimming and J lost 2 bases, with 8 bases between them. From germline, CDR1 is SGHVS and CDR2 FNYEAQ. The CDR3 covers 13 residues. Here the CDR3 DNA reads TGTGCCAGCAGCCCGGGGGTCACAGATACGCAGTATTTT. The encoded protein is CASSPGVTDTQYF.

This clonotype was seen at least ten times. The V gene is TRBV5-1, the J gene TRBJ1-3, with D perhaps TRBD1 (5 bases). The V gene lost 0 bases and the J gene lost 0 bases, with 19 bases spanning the gap. The germline V gene encodes CDR1 SGHRS and CDR2 YFSETQ. CDR3 length equals 19 residues. The CDR3 DNA sequence: TGCGCCAGCAGCTTGGAGGGGACCAACCTTCCCTACTCTGGAAACACCATATATTTT. Residues: CASSLEGTNLPYSGNTIYF.

This clonotype was observed a few times. V usage is TRBV29-1 and J usage is TRBJ2-3; D remains ambiguous. The V end lost 6 bases, the J end lost 6 bases, and 10 bases lay between the germline ends. There are 11 residues in the CDR3. The germline gives CDR1 SQVTM, CDR2 ANQGSEA. CDR3 DNA: TGCAGCGTCCTGAGTTATGATACGCAGTATTTT. It codes for CSVLSYDTQYF.

This clonotype was counted a few times. The chain carries TRBV6-5 and TRBJ1-5; D perhaps matches TRBD1 (5 bases). Deletions cut 5 bases from V and 6 bases from J, with 11 bases between. Germline V lookup: CDR1 MNHEY, CDR2 SVGAGI. The CDR3 is 13 residues long. CDR3 coding DNA: TGTGCCAGCAGTCGTGGACAAACTCAGCCCCAGCATTTT. The encoded protein is CASSRGQTQPQHF.

This clonotype has a count of ten or more. The chain is built from TRBV24-1 and TRBJ2-3; D tentatively reads TRBD1 or TRBD2 (6 bases each). V lost 4 bases and J lost 2, with 15 bases in between. The CDR3 length is 16 residues. The V gene's germline CDR1 is KGHDR and CDR2 SFDVKD. CDR3 coding DNA: TGTGCCACCAGTGAAGGAACAGGGAGGTACACAGATACGCAGTATTTT. It translates to CATSEGTGRYTDTQYF.

This clonotype showed up many times. V gene TRBV6-1 combines with J gene TRBJ1-6; tentatively, D is TRBD1 (6 bases). CDR1 MNHNS and CDR2 SASEGT come from the germline V gene. With 11 bases removed from V and 0 bases from J, the gap between germline ends came to 17 bases. The CDR3 spans 16 residues. The DNA for the CDR3 is TGTGCCGGAAGGACAGACCGGAGCTCCTATAATTCACCCCTCCACTTT. This encodes CAGRTDRSSYNSPLHF.

The chain recombines TRBV7-9 with TRBJ2-5, with D tentatively TRBD2 (6 bases). With 6 bases removed from V and 1 base from J, the gap between germline ends came to 15 bases. Germline assignment: CDR1 SEHNR and CDR2 FQNEAQ (reference sequence). The CDR3 sequence is 15 residues long. The chain's CDR3 is CASRVGGGAQETQYF. CDR3 in DNA: TGTGCCAGCAGAGTCGGCGGCGGGGCCCAAGAGACCCAGTACTTC.

This chain joins TRBV5-1 and TRBJ2-3, with 11 positions matching TRBD2. The V gene's germline CDR1 is SGHRS and CDR2 YFSETQ. This CDR3 has 17 amino acids. J lost 5 bases, V lost 0 bases, and 8 bases had no gene match. The CDR3 DNA reads as TGCGCCAGCAGCTTGGTATTTAGCGGGGGGGCCGGAGATACGCAGTATTTT. Protein product: CASSLVFSGGAGDTQYF.

V and J are TRBV6-5 and TRBJ2-2; D is perhaps TRBD2 (6 bases). Germline V lookup: CDR1 MNHEY, CDR2 SVGAGI. CDR3 length: 17 amino acids. Trimming removed 2 bases at V and 6 bases at J, with 19 bases between. The CDR3 DNA follows: TGTGCCAGCAGTTACGCTTCGGAGGGAAAGTACGCCGGGGAGCTGTTTTTT. As protein: CASSYASEGKYAGELFF.